This TCR beta chain was sequenced for a study of T cell repertoires in cytomegalovirus infection. In the study overall: TCR beta signatures that were public indicated CMV infection and matching HLA type. Study-wide points: Cumulated frequencies of public TCR beta families served to identify carriers of CMV plus the relevant HLA. Dominating the ex vivo response were TCR beta clonotypes that were CMV-specific and HLA-C-restricted.

MiXCR, run by TCRdb on the reads, gives a single entry per CDR3 protein. Of 450,000 to 600,000 distinct CDR3 sequences listed, around a third are singletons. The CDR3 runs to 14 residues. V lost 7 bases and J lost 2; bases outside the gene matches: 5. Looked up from germline, CDR1 is LNHDA and CDR2 is SQIVND (reference sequence). The sample holds a few counts of this clonotype. The antigen is undetermined. The chain carries TRBV19 and TRBJ2-3; TRBD2 matches 8 bases. This receptor was obtained from a human donor in good health (CMV status not recorded). Some clones in this sample may be carry-over from other donors' samples. Material: cultured PBMCs, obtained from culture after CMV antigen stimulation. CDR3: CASKRESNTDTQYF. CDR3 nucleotides: TGTGCCAGTAAGCGGGAGTCGAACACAGATACGCAGTATTTT.